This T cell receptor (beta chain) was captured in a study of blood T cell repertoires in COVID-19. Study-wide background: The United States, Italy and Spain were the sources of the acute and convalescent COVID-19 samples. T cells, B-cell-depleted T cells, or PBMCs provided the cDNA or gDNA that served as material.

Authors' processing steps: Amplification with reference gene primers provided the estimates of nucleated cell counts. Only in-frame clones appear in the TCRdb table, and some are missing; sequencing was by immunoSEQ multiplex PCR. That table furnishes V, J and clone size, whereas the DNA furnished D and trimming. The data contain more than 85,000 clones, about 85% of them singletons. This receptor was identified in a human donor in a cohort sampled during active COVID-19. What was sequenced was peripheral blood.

CDR3 in DNA: TGTGCCAGCAGCCGGACAGAGAACACTGAAGCTTTCTTT. As protein: CASSRTENTEAFF. The rearrangement links TRBV3-1 (or the pseudogene TRBV3-2) to TRBJ1-1; TRBD1 might be the D (6 bases). Between the trimmed V and J ends, which lost 4 bases and 1 base, there was a span of 7 bases. CDR3 length equals 13 residues. Germline CDR1 is LGHDT and CDR2 is YNNKEL (reference sequence).